This T cell receptor beta chain comes out of a study of cytotoxic CD8 clonotypes in ibrutinib-treated CLL. In the case of this clone: Its antigen is not identified.

The CDR3 is 17 amino acids. Germline V gene lookup returns CDR1 MGHRA and CDR2 YSYEKL. The V and J ends lost 0 bases and 0 bases respectively, with 12 bases between them. Study outcomes and limitations: The public clonotypes identified were infrequent and showed contraction or stability on treatment.

TCR beta libraries used around 1.8 micrograms of DNA from cryopreserved PBMCs. Target depth was 1 in 200,000 to 1 in 1 million T cells, about 10x per clonotype. Sequencing used immunoSEQ multiplex PCR; TCRdb keeps in-frame clones, though not all of them. Altogether over 120,000 clones are present, approximately 80% being singletons, with the ten largest covering about 13%. The TCR comes from a human donor with chronic lymphocytic leukemia. This sequence joins TRBV4-1 and TRBJ1-5; D ambiguous. The sample was PBMCs, taken after 12 months of ibrutinib treatment. In DNA, the CDR3 is TGCGCCAGCAGCCAAGACGATGCTATCTATAGCAATCAGCCCCAGCATTTT. It translates to CASSQDDAIYSNQPQHF.